A selection of T cell receptor beta chains follows, all from one sample in a study of T cell responses to AZD1222 COVID-19 vaccine. Data came from immunoSEQ multiplex PCR; TCRdb stores just in-frame clones and leaves some out. The profile shows some 200,000 clones, approximately 94% of them singletons. Specimen: peripheral blood, collected 28 days after the second dose of the MenACWY control vaccine. The receptors originated from an adult who received the MenACWY meningococcal vaccine as a control. Both conserved end residues are part of each CDR3. Fields, in order: CDR3 protein, CDR3 DNA, V gene, CDR3 length, J gene, clone size, D gene. The D gene is left open where the match is weak. Some rows mark clone size as missing; the rest say once, few, many or name a class of expanded clone.

CASSLRGQGYEQYF TGTGCCAGCAGTTTAAGGGGACAGGGGTACGAGCAGTACTTC TRBV27 14 TRBJ2-7 . TRBD1
CAWSVLNEQFF TGTGCCTGGAGTGTCCTTAATGAGCAGTTCTTC TRBV30 11 TRBJ2-1 . .
CASSLGQYSGNTIYF TGTGCCAGCAGCCTAGGGCAATACTCTGGAAACACCATATATTTT TRBV28 15 TRBJ1-3 . .
CASMGPRSSYNSPLHF TGTGCCAGCATGGGCCCCAGAAGCTCCTATAATTCACCCCTCCACTTT TRBV2 16 TRBJ1-6 . .
CASSHGTSGTDYEQYF TGTGCCAGCAGCCACGGGACTAGCGGGACTGATTACGAGCAGTACTTC TRBV4-2 16 TRBJ2-7 . TRBD2
CASSLGTGSETQYF TGTGCCAGCAGCTTAGGGACAGGGAGCGAGACCCAGTACTTC TRBV7-9 14 TRBJ2-5 . TRBD1
CASSLRSGELFF TGTGCCAGCAGTTTGCGTAGCGGGGAGCTGTTTTTT TRBV28 12 TRBJ2-2 . .
CASSWGTSGSFEQYF TGCGCCAGCAGCTGGGGGACTAGCGGGAGTTTTGAGCAGTACTTC TRBV5-1 15 TRBJ2-7 once TRBD2
CASSVGPDGNSPLHF TGTGCCAGCAGCGTAGGCCCCGACGGGAATTCACCCCTCCACTTT TRBV9 15 TRBJ1-6 . .
CATSRQTEGYEQYF TGTGCCACCAGCAGACAGACTGAGGGGTACGAGCAGTACTTC TRBV15 14 TRBJ2-7 . .
CASSAGLAPYNEQFF TGTGCCAGCAGTGCAGGACTAGCCCCATACAATGAGCAGTTCTTC TRBV25-1 15 TRBJ2-1 once TRBD2
CASTPSGGAEQYF TGCGCCAGCACCCCAAGTGGAGGGGCCGAGCAGTACTTC TRBV5-1 13 TRBJ2-7 . .
CASSHGLGNQPQHF TGCGCCAGCAGCCACGGGCTTGGCAATCAGCCCCAGCATTTT TRBV4-1 14 TRBJ1-5 . .
CAWRRDLKSYEQYF TGTGCCTGGAGGCGGGACTTAAAATCCTACGAGCAGTACTTC TRBV30 14 TRBJ2-7 once .
CASSRGGVGGTGELFF TGTGCCAGCAGCCGCGGAGGGGTGGGGGGCACCGGGGAGCTGTTTTTT TRBV3-1/TRBV3-2 16 TRBJ2-2 . .
CAWSPGQTTNEKLFF TGTGCCTGGAGTCCCGGACAGACAACTAATGAAAAACTGTTTTTT TRBV30 15 TRBJ1-4 . .
CASKLGGDLQKTQYF TGTGCCAGCAAACTCGGGGGGGACCTCCAGAAGACCCAGTACTTC TRBV28 15 TRBJ2-5 . TRBD2
CASSQDRGGWAGNTIYF TGCGCCAGCAGCCAAGACAGGGGCGGCTGGGCTGGAAACACCATATATTTT TRBV4-3 17 TRBJ1-3 . .
CASSIDRGRVTQYF TGTGCCAGTAGTATCGACAGGGGGCGGGTGACCCAGTACTTC TRBV19 14 TRBJ2-5 . TRBD1
CASSIGTGLQPQHF TGTGCCAGCAGTATAGGGACAGGGCTTCAGCCCCAGCATTTT TRBV27 14 TRBJ1-5 . TRBD1
CASDSRDKNTEAFF TGTGCCAGCGACTCTCGGGACAAAAACACTGAAGCTTTCTTT TRBV2 14 TRBJ1-1 . .
CATTSFLSYNSPLHF TGTGCCACCACAAGCTTTCTATCCTATAATTCACCCCTCCACTTT TRBV28 15 TRBJ1-6 . .
CASSRYTQSRETQYF TGTGCCAGCAGCCGATATACCCAATCTAGGGAGACCCAGTACTTC TRBV28 15 TRBJ2-5 . .
CASSEALLAGTWNTEAFF TGTGCCAGCAGTGAAGCGCTTCTGGCAGGGACGTGGAACACTGAAGCTTTCTTT TRBV2 18 TRBJ1-1 . .
CASSTLDRNTEAFF TGTGCCAGCTCAACATTGGACAGGAACACTGAAGCTTTCTTT TRBV18 14 TRBJ1-1 . .
CASSPQTANTGELFF TGTGCCAGCAGCCCTCAGACTGCGAACACCGGGGAGCTGTTTTTT TRBV7-9 15 TRBJ2-2 . .
CASVGQLHQPQHF TGTGCCAGTGTGGGACAGCTACATCAGCCCCAGCATTTT TRBV19 13 TRBJ1-5 once TRBD1
CASSSDRGQGNEQYF TGTGCCAGCAGCTCGGACAGGGGGCAGGGCAACGAGCAGTACTTC TRBV28 15 TRBJ2-7 . TRBD1
CASSQTGTAAPLHF TGTGCCAGCAGTCAGACGGGGACAGCGGCACCCCTCCACTTT TRBV6-2/TRBV6-3 14 TRBJ1-6 . TRBD1
CASRLAGRAKNIQYF TGTGCCAGTAGACTAGCGGGGCGAGCCAAAAACATTCAGTACTTC TRBV28 15 TRBJ2-4 . TRBD2
CASSPGLGRETQYF TGTGCCAGCAGCCCCGGACTAGGTAGAGAGACCCAGTACTTC TRBV9 14 TRBJ2-5 once TRBD2
CASSLGQVGSPLHF TGTGCCAGCAGCTTAGGACAGGTTGGTTCACCCCTCCACTTT TRBV7-9 14 TRBJ1-6 . .
CASSLGGSRDYGYTF TGTGCCAGCAGCTTGGGGGGGTCAAGGGACTATGGCTACACCTTC TRBV5-4 15 TRBJ1-2 . .
CAWSFRPGEKLFF TGTGCCTGGAGTTTTAGACCAGGGGAAAAACTGTTTTTT TRBV30 13 TRBJ1-4 . .
CASSQDLDRVEAEQYF TGTGCCAGCAGCCAAGATTTGGACAGGGTGGAAGCCGAGCAGTACTTC TRBV3-1/TRBV3-2 16 TRBJ2-7 . TRBD1
CASSPDGAINEKLFF TGTGCCAGCTCACCGGATGGGGCGATTAATGAAAAACTGTTTTTT TRBV18 15 TRBJ1-4 . .
CASSLFRDNEQFF TGTGCCAGCAGTTTGTTCAGGGACAATGAGCAGTTCTTC TRBV6-2/TRBV6-3 13 TRBJ2-1 . .
CASSVTSGGANEQFF TGTGCCAGTAGTGTCACTAGCGGGGGGGCAAATGAGCAGTTCTTC TRBV19 15 TRBJ2-1 . TRBD2
CASSLGTPANIGETQYF TGCGCCAGCAGCTTGGGGACACCAGCTAACATAGGGGAGACCCAGTACTTC TRBV5-1 17 TRBJ2-5 . .
CASSLQGTGNTIYF TGTGCCAGCAGCTTACAGGGTACGGGAAACACCATATATTTT TRBV7-9 14 TRBJ1-3 . .
CASTVGASTDTQYF TGTGCCAGTACGGTGGGCGCTAGCACAGATACGCAGTATTTT TRBV7-8 14 TRBJ2-3 . .
CASSEAGQGKNSPLHF TGTGCCAGCAGTGAAGCCGGGCAGGGAAAGAATTCACCCCTCCACTTT TRBV6-1 16 TRBJ1-6 . .
CASTTTGESLLPEGANVLTF TGTGCCAGCACCACCACTGGGGAGTCCCTGCTCCCGGAAGGGGCCAACGTCCTGACTTTC TRBV9 20 TRBJ2-6 . .